The clone carrying this T cell receptor beta chain was seen a handful of times. The antigen is undetermined. This may arise from a read error, as a much more abundant clone is one base away. This record belongs to a study of CD8 T cells in ankylosing spondylitis. Findings of the study overall: Blood of patients with ankylosing spondylitis appeared to be characterized by a TCR beta motif of seven or eight highly homologous variants. From matched ankylosing spondylitis synovial fluid, disease-linked clones were reportedly recovered at significantly enriched levels. Disease-linked clones proved CD8+ and comparatively uncommon in peripheral blood.

Each CDR3 protein gets one entry after TCRdb re-called the 5' RACE reads with MiXCR. The sample holds 150,000 to 200,000 distinct CDR3 sequences; about 9.9% are singletons and the top ten take about 29%. Sequenced input: blood, either unsorted or a sorted T cell fraction (not recorded which). The receptor's source is a male donor with ankylosing spondylitis or in good health (not recorded which).

The CDR3 reads CAISGSTRDRGYGYTF. CDR3 in DNA: TGTGCCATCAGTGGCTCTACCCGGGACAGAGGCTATGGCTACACCTTC. The chain has TRBV10-3 and TRBJ1-2; 7 bases map to TRBD1. Germline loops: CDR1 ENHRY, CDR2 SYGVKD. The ends lost 4 bases at V and 4 bases at J; junction bases unmatched: 12. CDR3 length equals 16 residues.